The 12 T cell receptor beta chains reported below all come from one sample, sequenced in a study of molecular identifiers for immune sequencing clone quantification. TCRdb re-called the PCR reads with MiXCR, one entry per CDR3 protein. The sample has hundreds of thousands of distinct CDR3 sequences, around 21% seen once. The sequencing sample was made of naive CD8+ T cells from blood, with Jurkat cell RNA spiked in. Subset in this sample: FACS-sorted CD8+CD4-CCR7+CD45RA+ naive T cells. The receptor set was obtained from a human donor in good health. Some libraries in this study had Jurkat cell RNA spiked in.

There are a few counts of this clonotype. This may stem from a read error, because a much larger clone lies one nucleotide away. The chain couples TRBV7-9 to TRBJ2-5, with TRBD1 matching 10 bases. The trim removed 8 bases at V and 4 bases at J, leaving 10 bases unmatched. CDR1 SEHNR and CDR2 FQNEAQ come from the germline V gene (reference sequence). CDR3 length equals 15 residues. CDR3 DNA: TGTGCCAGCGGCCCGAGACAGGGGGCAGGAGAGACCCAGTACTTC. It encodes CASGPRQGAGETQYF.

In this sample, this clonotype turned up many times. J is TRBJ2-2 and V is TRBV6-5, with TRBD2 identical over 8 bases. CDR1 and CDR2 (germline): MNHEY, SVGAGI. The trim removed 0 bases at V and 4 bases at J, leaving 10 bases unmatched. There are 18 residues in the CDR3. The chain's CDR3 is CASSYSKVQRESTGELFF. For the CDR3, the DNA is TGTGCCAGCAGTTACTCGAAAGTCCAGCGGGAGAGCACCGGGGAGCTGTTTTTT.

In its sample, this clonotype was seen many times. The rearrangement joins TRBV12-3 or TRBV12-4 to TRBJ2-2, with TRBD2 matching over 9 bases. The CDR3 has 17 amino acids. After removal of 0 bases from V and 5 bases from J, the junction contained 7 bases not matched to a gene. The CDR3 sequence is CASSLARSGGRTGELFF. CDR3 sequence (DNA): TGTGCCAGCAGTTTAGCGCGCAGCGGGGGGAGGACCGGGGAGCTGTTTTTT.

This clonotype was picked up many times. The J gene is TRBJ1-6, the V gene TRBV7-9; maybe TRBD1 (6 bases). Trimming stripped 5 bases from V and 8 bases from J, with 7 bases between. Germline V gene sequence: CDR1 SEHNR, CDR2 FQNEAQ (reference sequence). CDR3 length: 12 amino acids. The CDR3 DNA is TGTGCCAGCAGCCAGGGGTATTCACCCCTCCACTTT. Its translation is CASSQGYSPLHF.

The chain combines TRBV7-9 with TRBJ2-3, with 7 nucleotides matching TRBD2. The CDR3 is 15 amino acids. Trimming took 4 bases from V and 4 from J; bases not matched to a gene: 8. CDR1 is SEHNR and CDR2 is FQNEAQ in the germline V gene (reference sequence). This chain's CDR3 is CASSSVTGGPDTQYF. CDR3 DNA: TGTGCCAGCAGCTCCGTTACGGGAGGACCAGATACGCAGTATTTT. Full variable domain (missing parts from reference TRBV7-9 and TRBJ2-3): DTGVSQNPRHKITKRGQNVTFRCDPISEHNRLYWYRQTLGQGPEFLTYFQNEAQLEKSRLLSDRFSAERPKGSFSTLEIQRTEQGDSAMYLCASSSVTGGPDTQYFGPGTRLTVL.

The CDR3 region is CASSQRQGTTDTQYF. In DNA form, the CDR3 reads TGCGCCAGCAGCCAACGACAGGGGACGACAGATACGCAGTATTTT. The chain recombines TRBV4-3 with TRBJ2-3, with 8 bases fitting TRBD1. This CDR3 contains 15 residues. V lost 2 bases and J lost 3; bases outside the gene matches: 4. In germline, CDR1 is LGHNA, CDR2 YSLEER.

This clonotype has ten or more counts. The V and J genes are TRBV28 and TRBJ1-1; D is unresolved. The V gene's germline CDR1 is MDHEN and CDR2 SYDVKM. The CDR3 loop spans 15 amino acids. V was shortened by 4 bases and J by 3 bases, with 15 bases between the two germline ends. This chain's CDR3 is CASSSDFAWDTEAFF. The DNA for the CDR3 is TGTGCCAGCAGTTCGGATTTTGCCTGGGACACTGAAGCTTTCTTT.

This clonotype was observed at least ten times. The chain joins TRBV28 to TRBJ2-5, with D perhaps matching TRBD2 (6 bases). In germline, CDR1 is MDHEN, CDR2 SYDVKM. The CDR3 loop spans 15 amino acids. V gave up 8 bases and J gave up 1 base, with 17 bases separating them. This CDR3 is CASEAALAIQETQYF. The CDR3 DNA reads TGTGCCAGCGAAGCGGCGCTAGCGATCCAAGAGACCCAGTACTTC. The whole variable domain, filled in from reference TRBV28 and TRBJ2-5, reads DVKVTQSSRYLVKRTGEKVFLECVQDMDHENMFWYRQDPGLGLRLIYFSYDVKMKEKGDIPEGYSVSREKKERFSLILESASTNQTSMYLCASEAALAIQETQYFGPGTRLLVL.

Concerning this clonotype itself: A much bigger clone sits one base away, suggesting this may be a read error. This chain joins TRBV7-9 and TRBJ2-1, with D possibly being TRBD1 (6 bases). Germline CDR1 reads SEHNR; CDR2 reads FQNEAQ (reference sequence). The CDR3 extends over 15 amino acids. Written as DNA, the CDR3 is TGTGCCATCAGCCGACCGGGACAATTGACCCATGAGCAGTTCTTC. It specifies CAISRPGQLTHEQFF. The whole variable domain, filled in from reference TRBV7-9 and TRBJ2-1, reads DTGVSQNPRHKITKRGQNVTFRCDPISEHNRLYWYRQTLGQGPEFLTYFQNEAQLEKSRLLSDRFSAERPKGSFSTLEIQRTEQGDSAMYLCAISRPGQLTHEQFFGPGTRLTVL.

This clonotype has ten or more counts. The CDR3 loop reads CSVGEQGYQPQHF. The DNA for the CDR3 is TGCAGCGTTGGTGAACAGGGCTATCAGCCCCAGCATTTT. The chain uses TRBV29-1 and TRBJ1-5; D possibly corresponds to TRBD1 (6 bases). The CDR3 has 13 residues. Trimming removed 4 bases from V and 5 bases from J, with 12 bases in between. Germline lookup yields CDR1 SQVTM and CDR2 ANQGSEA.

This clonotype was counted ten times or more. The chain carries TRBV20-1 and TRBJ1-1, with D possibly TRBD1 on 5 matching bases. V was cut by 3 bases and J by 4 bases, with 9 bases left in between. CDR3 length: 12 residues. Per the germline V gene, CDR1 is DFQATT and CDR2 is SNEGSKA (reference sequence). The CDR3, as DNA: TGCAGTGCTAGTGGGGGTTTCACTGAAGCTTTCTTT. Protein product: CSASGGFTEAFF.

There are many counts of this clonotype. The chain recombines TRBV30 with TRBJ2-3; no reliable D call. The germline CDR1 and CDR2 sequences are GTSNPN and SVGIG (reference sequence). This CDR3 is 12 amino acids long. V was shortened by 1 base and J by 8 bases, with 10 bases between the two germline ends. The CDR3 nucleotides read TGTGCCTGGAGTGGGCGCGTGGGTACGCAGTATTTT. Translated, it gives CAWSGRVGTQYF.